The 31 T cell receptor beta chains reported below all come from one sample, sequenced in a study of neurological immune-mediated disorders. Via MiXCR, TCRdb re-called the 5' RACE reads, giving one row per CDR3 protein. There are 130,000 or so distinct CDR3 sequences in the sample; roughly 3.2% occur only once, and around 1.4% lies in the top ten. Sequencing was performed on PBMCs. These receptors were collected from a woman aged 25 to 45 with multiple sclerosis.

At least ten counts were recorded for this clonotype. The V and J genes are TRBV7-8 and TRBJ2-2; D gene unclear. The CDR3 has 16 residues. The V end was cut by 2 bases, the J end by 1 base, with 11 bases between. Germline CDR1 SGHVS, CDR2 FQNEAQ. CDR3: CASSLYSGLNTGELFF. For the CDR3, the DNA is TGTGCCAGCAGCTTATATAGTGGGTTGAACACCGGGGAGCTGTTTTTT.

This clonotype was observed at least ten times. The rearrangement joins TRBV5-1 to TRBJ1-1; weak D call: TRBD1 (5 bases). This CDR3 is 15 amino acids long. V lost 3 bases and J lost 0, with 12 bases in between. Germline V gene sequence: CDR1 SGHRS, CDR2 YFSETQ. The CDR3 nucleotides read TGCGCCAGCAGCTATCAGGACACCCTGAACACTGAAGCTTTCTTT. Translation: CASSYQDTLNTEAFF. Filled out from reference TRBV5-1 and TRBJ1-1, the complete variable domain reads KAGVTQTPRYLIKTRGQQVTLSCSPISGHRSVSWYQQTPGQGLQFLFEYFSETQRNKGNFPGRFSGRQFSNSRSEMNVSTLELGDSALYLCASSYQDTLNTEAFFGQGTRLTVV.

This clonotype was recorded many times. V is TRBV6-5 and J is TRBJ2-1; 9 bases line up with TRBD1. The CDR3 sequence is 16 residues long. The trim removed 2 bases at V and 2 bases at J, leaving 4 bases unmatched. Germline loops: CDR1 MNHEY, CDR2 SVGAGI. Written as DNA, the CDR3 is TGTGCCAGCAGTTACAATACAGGGGGCGCCTACAATGAGCAGTTCTTC. Translating it yields CASSYNTGGAYNEQFF.

This clonotype was found many times. The V gene is TRBV5-1, the J gene TRBJ2-1; no clear D gene. CDR1 SGHRS and CDR2 YFSETQ come from the germline V gene. Trimming left V 4 bases short and J 7 bases short, with 3 bases between. The CDR3 has 10 residues. CDR3 region: CASSGNEQFF. DNA of the CDR3: TGCGCCAGCAGCGGGAATGAGCAGTTCTTC.

This clonotype was counted ten times or more. This chain links TRBV7-8 with TRBJ2-1, with TRBD1 identical over 9 bases. V gave up 2 bases and J gave up 4 bases; unmatched junction bases: 9. This CDR3 has 17 residues. Germline assignment: CDR1 SGHVS and CDR2 FQNEAQ. In DNA form, the CDR3 reads TGTGCCAGCAGCTTACCCCAGACAGGGGGGGATTACAATGAGCAGTTCTTC. It codes for CASSLPQTGGDYNEQFF.

This clonotype has a count of ten or more. The genes are TRBV5-1 and TRBJ1-1, with D hard to call. Trimming removed 4 bases at V and 3 bases at J, with 13 bases between. Germline CDR1 is SGHRS and CDR2 is YFSETQ. This CDR3 is 14 amino acids long. Written as DNA, the CDR3 is TGCGCCAGCAGCGGGTCTTTAGGGCACACTGAAGCTTTCTTT. Encoded protein: CASSGSLGHTEAFF. The whole variable domain, remainder taken from reference TRBV5-1 and TRBJ1-1, is KAGVTQTPRYLIKTRGQQVTLSCSPISGHRSVSWYQQTPGQGLQFLFEYFSETQRNKGNFPGRFSGRQFSNSRSEMNVSTLELGDSALYLCASSGSLGHTEAFFGQGTRLTVV.

This clonotype occurred many times. The chain couples TRBV29-1 to TRBJ2-5; TRBD2 agrees at 12 bases. The length of the CDR3 is 14 residues. V lost 6 bases and J lost 7; bases outside the gene matches: 9. Germline loops: CDR1 SQVTM, CDR2 ANQGSEA. CDR3 DNA sequence: TGCAGCGTGAAGACTAGCGGGAGCCCCGGGACCCAGTACTTC. Translated, it gives CSVKTSGSPGTQYF. The whole variable domain, remainder taken from reference TRBV29-1 and TRBJ2-5, is SAVISQKPSRDICQRGTSLTIQCQVDSQVTMMFWYRQQPGQSLTLIATANQGSEATYESGFVIDKFPISRPNLTFSTLTVSNMSPEDSSIYLCSVKTSGSPGTQYFGPGTRLLVL.

The chain links TRBV20-1 to TRBJ1-1; D is undetermined. CDR3 length: 13 amino acids. The germline CDR1 and CDR2 sequences are DFQATT and SNEGSKA (reference sequence). V lost 5 bases and J lost 8, with 18 bases in between. CDR3 residues: CSARKELTPEAFF. The CDR3 DNA sequence: TGCAGTGCTCGAAAGGAATTGACCCCGGAAGCTTTCTTT.

Many counts were recorded for this clonotype. The chain couples TRBV12-3 or TRBV12-4 to TRBJ2-7; TRBD2 matches 8 bases. Trimming at V came to 4 bases and at J to 6 bases, leaving 8 bases not matched to a gene. The CDR3 consists of 14 residues. CDR3 residues: CASSSSGTRGEQYF. DNA of the CDR3: TGTGCCAGCAGTTCGAGTGGGACTAGAGGCGAGCAGTACTTC.

This clonotype appeared many times. The rearrangement uses TRBV7-8 and TRBJ1-5, with a weak D call TRBD1 (6 bases). Looked up from germline, CDR1 is SGHVS and CDR2 is FQNEAQ. V was trimmed by 2 bases and J by 1 base, leaving 9 bases between them. The CDR3 totals 15 residues. The CDR3 region has the DNA TGTGCCAGCAGCTTACCCCAGGGGAGCAATCAGCCCCAGCATTTT. This sequence encodes CASSLPQGSNQPQHF. The variable domain in full, with the rest retrieved from reference TRBV7-8 and TRBJ1-5, is GAGVSQSPRYKVAKRGQDVALRCDPISGHVSLFWYQQALGQGPEFLTYFQNEAQLDKSGLPSDRFFAERPEGSVSTLKIQRTQQEDSAVYLCASSLPQGSNQPQHFGDGTRLSIL.

This clonotype was recorded many times. This chain links TRBV6-2 or TRBV6-3 with TRBJ2-7, with 7 bases matching TRBD1. V was clipped by 5 bases and J by 9 bases; unmatched bases: 22. The germline CDR1 and CDR2 sequences are MNHEY and SVGEGT. CDR3 length: 17 amino acids. CDR3 sequence: CASSPRRTGLEVEVQYF. In DNA, the CDR3 is TGTGCCAGCAGTCCCCGGCGGACAGGTCTAGAGGTGGAGGTGCAGTACTTC.

The table lists this clonotype with many counts. This chain links TRBV20-1 with TRBJ1-6; TRBD1 is a possible D gene (5 bases). The V and J ends lost 6 bases and 4 bases respectively, with 13 bases between them. CDR1 and CDR2 from the germline V gene are DFQATT and SNEGSKA (reference sequence). This CDR3 has 14 residues. The CDR3 DNA reads as TGCAGTGCCCCAAGGGGCGGGTATAATTCACCCCTCCACTTT. Protein product: CSAPRGGYNSPLHF.

This clonotype occurred many times. The chain recombines TRBV4-2 with TRBJ1-4, with no clear D. Germline V CDR1 and CDR2: LGHNA, YNFKEQ. The CDR3 length is 12 residues. V shed 5 bases and J shed 8 bases, with 9 bases lying between them. CDR3 residues: CASSAAGEKLFF. CDR3 bases: TGTGCCAGCAGCGCGGCGGGGGAAAAACTGTTTTTT.

This clonotype has a count of ten or more. The chain links TRBV3-1 to TRBJ2-5, with 11 bases that match TRBD1. The CDR3 totals 16 residues. CDR1 and CDR2 from the germline V gene are LGHDT and YNNKEL (reference sequence). V shed 9 bases, J shed 5 bases, and the junction held 14 bases outside the gene matches. Here the CDR3 DNA reads TGTGCCAGAGTGACTAGGGACAGGGGGGTTTGGGAGACCCAGTACTTC. It is translated as CARVTRDRGVWETQYF.

By share of the sample, this clonotype is medium-sized (0.01 to 0.1%). This rearrangement joins TRBV29-1 to TRBJ2-1; 11 bases match TRBD2. V trimming: 6 bases; J trimming: 4 bases; junction bases outside the gene matches: 8. The CDR3 is 15 amino acids. From germline, CDR1 is SQVTM and CDR2 ANQGSEA. The DNA of the CDR3 is TGCAGCGTCGGGAGACTAGCGGGGTCTTACAATGAGCAGTTCTTC. This translates into CSVGRLAGSYNEQFF.

This clonotype was found many times. This chain joins TRBV4-3 and TRBJ2-2, with a possible D match to TRBD1 (5 bases). Germline V gene lookup returns CDR1 LGHNA and CDR2 YSLEER. The CDR3 has 15 residues. With 5 bases removed from V and 0 bases from J, the gap between germline ends came to 10 bases. As DNA, the CDR3 is TGCGCCAGCAGCGCCGACAGCACGAACACCGGGGAGCTGTTTTTT. Translation gives CASSADSTNTGELFF.

This clonotype was seen many times. The chain combines TRBV5-5 with TRBJ1-3; 8 bases are shared with TRBD1. Germline CDR1 SGHKS, CDR2 YYEKEE (reference sequence). The V segment lost 4 bases and the J segment 0 bases; nucleotides outside the gene matches: 6. The length of the CDR3 is 16 residues. DNA of the CDR3: TGTGCCAGCAGCGGGGGACAGGCACTCTCTGGAAACACCATATATTTT. This gives the protein CASSGGQALSGNTIYF.

This clonotype was recorded at least ten times. The rearrangement links TRBV10-3 to TRBJ2-1; 11 positions agree with TRBD2. This CDR3 has 16 amino acids. With V trimmed by 6 bases and J by 2 bases, 6 bases remained unmatched. Germline CDR1 and CDR2: ENHRY and SYGVKD. The CDR3 DNA is TGTGCCATCAGGAACGGGACTAGCGGCGCCTACAATGAGCAGTTCTTC. This sequence encodes CAIRNGTSGAYNEQFF.

This clonotype was seen ten or more times. The J gene is TRBJ2-1, the V gene TRBV7-9; 7 bases are shared with TRBD2. This CDR3 comprises 15 residues. Germline-derived CDR1 and CDR2 are SEHNR and FQNEAQ (reference sequence). Trimming removed 6 bases from V and 6 bases from J; junction bases left unmatched: 11. CDR3 amino acids: CASRELALPSNEQFF. CDR3 DNA: TGTGCCAGCAGGGAACTAGCGCTTCCTAGCAATGAGCAGTTCTTC.

This clonotype was counted ten times or more. The V and J genes are TRBV20-1 and TRBJ2-1; TRBD1 matches 10 bases. CDR1 and CDR2 from the germline V gene are DFQATT and SNEGSKA (reference sequence). Trimming cost V 5 bases and J 6 bases; bases outside gene matches: 1. This CDR3 spans 12 amino acids. The DNA of the CDR3 is TGCAGTGCTGGACAGGGGGTCAATGAGCAGTTCTTC. This encodes CSAGQGVNEQFF.

This clonotype was counted ten times or more. CDR3: CASIEMGGSGNTIYF. The CDR3, as DNA: TGTGCCAGCATCGAAATGGGCGGCTCTGGAAACACCATATATTTT. The rearrangement uses TRBV6-5 and TRBJ1-3; D unclear. In germline, CDR1 is MNHEY, CDR2 SVGAGI. This CDR3 is built from 15 residues. V dropped 7 bases and J dropped 0 bases, with 13 bases sitting between them.

The CDR3 sequence is CSASDPGGSYEQYF. The DNA for the CDR3 is TGCAGTGCTAGTGACCCAGGGGGCTCCTACGAGCAGTACTTC. The chain recombines TRBV20-1 with TRBJ2-7, with 7 bases aligning to TRBD1. Germline-derived CDR1 and CDR2 are DFQATT and SNEGSKA (reference sequence). The V gene end was trimmed by 3 bases and the J gene end by 0 bases; junction bases not matched to a gene: 5. The CDR3 extends over 14 amino acids.

This clonotype was found a few times. CDR3 nucleotide sequence: TGCAGTGCTAGATGGTGGGATACAGATACGCAGTATTTT. This encodes CSARWWDTDTQYF. The chain combines TRBV20-1 with TRBJ2-3, with D unclear. Germline-derived CDR1 and CDR2 are DFQATT and SNEGSKA (reference sequence). This CDR3 comprises 13 residues. Trimming removed 2 bases from V and 3 bases from J, with 9 bases in between.

This clonotype was seen many times. The chain uses TRBV30 and TRBJ2-7; D remains ambiguous. V lost 0 bases to trimming and J lost 5 bases, with 8 bases between them. From germline, CDR1 is GTSNPN and CDR2 SVGIG (reference sequence). This CDR3 has 12 residues. The CDR3 region is CAWSVGVHEQYF. CDR3 in DNA: TGTGCCTGGAGTGTCGGCGTTCACGAGCAGTACTTC.

The sample holds many counts of this clonotype. The gene calls are TRBV7-9 and TRBJ1-1; D ambiguous. V was clipped by 4 bases and J by 1 base, with 4 bases between them. The CDR3 spans 12 residues. CDR1 and CDR2 from the germline V gene are SEHNR and FQNEAQ (reference sequence). The CDR3 DNA sequence: TGTGCCAGCAGCTGGGAGAACACTGAAGCTTTCTTT. Protein product: CASSWENTEAFF.

Ten or more counts support this clonotype. The chain couples TRBV7-2 to TRBJ1-5; 10 bases are a match to TRBD1. This CDR3 has 15 amino acids. Germline loops: CDR1 SGHTA, CDR2 FQGNSA. Trimming at V came to 5 bases and at J to 5 bases, leaving 6 bases not matched to a gene. The DNA of the CDR3 is TGTGCCAGCAGCCGTCCGGGGACAGGGGATCAGCCCCAGCATTTT. Amino acids: CASSRPGTGDQPQHF.

This clonotype was seen ten or more times. The genes are TRBV6-5 and TRBJ2-1; 7 nucleotides align to TRBD2. V was pared by 8 bases and J by 3 bases, with 4 bases of the junction left unmatched. CDR3 length: 13 residues. Per germline, CDR1 MNHEY and CDR2 SVGAGI. The CDR3 sequence: CASGGRYYNEQFF. In nucleotides, the CDR3 is TGTGCCAGCGGCGGGAGATACTACAATGAGCAGTTCTTC.

This clonotype has at least ten counts. The V gene is TRBV7-6, the J gene TRBJ2-7; TRBD1 agrees at 9 bases. The CDR3 runs to 13 residues. V shed 8 bases and J 0 bases; nucleotides not matched to a gene: 2. Germline assignment: CDR1 SGHVS and CDR2 FNYEAQ. The chain's CDR3 is CASGQGPSYEQYF. As DNA, the CDR3 is TGTGCCAGCGGACAGGGGCCCTCCTACGAGCAGTACTTC.

This clonotype occurred many times. V gene TRBV7-2 combines with J gene TRBJ2-3; 7 bases align to TRBD1. The CDR3 length is 14 residues. V lost 6 bases and J lost 1; bases outside the gene matches: 4. Germline CDR1 reads SGHTA; CDR2 reads FQGNSA. CDR3 in amino acids: CASRYGQGTDTQYF. CDR3 bases: TGTGCCAGCAGGTACGGACAGGGCACAGATACGCAGTATTTT. Complete variable domain (other parts from reference TRBV7-2 and TRBJ2-3): GAGVSQSPSNKVTEKGKDVELRCDPISGHTALYWYRQSLGQGLEFLIYFQGNSAPDKSGLPSDRFSAERTGGSVSTLTIQRTQQEDSAVYLCASRYGQGTDTQYFGPGTRLTVL.

This clonotype was detected ten times or more. The V call is TRBV12-3 or TRBV12-4, the J call TRBJ2-7, with TRBD2 matching 9 bases. V dropped 3 bases and J dropped 3; count of bases not matched to a gene: 3. There are 14 residues in the CDR3. The CDR3 DNA reads TGTGCCAGCAGTTTTGTAGCGGGAGACTACGAGCAGTACTTC. It codes for CASSFVAGDYEQYF.

This clonotype was observed many times. This chain connects TRBV27 to TRBJ2-3; D is perhaps TRBD1 (6 bases). The CDR3 runs 14 residues. From germline, CDR1 is MNHEY and CDR2 SMNVEV (reference sequence). Trimming cost V 7 bases and J 3 bases, with 14 bases left between them. The CDR3 DNA reads as TGTGCCAGCAACAGGGCGATAGATACAGATACGCAGTATTTT. Translated: CASNRAIDTDTQYF.